A selection of T cell receptor beta chains follows, all from one sample in a study of regulatory T cells in long-lasting Graves disease. TCRdb reprocessed the multiplex PCR reads via MiXCR and lists one record per CDR3 protein. This sample yields more than 450,000 distinct CDR3 sequences, of which roughly 17% are seen a single time; 9% to 15% belongs to the top ten. This sample also belongs to another study, concerning T cells in Graves' hyperthyroidism and ophthalmopathy.

The specimen was peripheral blood mononuclear cells (PBMCs), collected at new diagnosis, from a patient treated with antithyroid drugs. The source is a man aged 40-55 years with Graves disease. Both conserved end residues are part of each CDR3. The D gene is left open where the match is weak. Some rows mark clone size as missing; the rest say once, few, many or name a class of expanded clone.

j_gene	v_gene	abundance	d_gene	CDR3aa	CDR3nt
TRBJ2-1	TRBV5-1	many	TRBD1	CASSLGQGAGNEQFF	TGCGCCAGCAGCCTGGGACAGGGGGCGGGAAATGAGCAGTTCTTC
TRBJ2-2	TRBV18	many	-	CASSPPRGNANTGELFF	TGTGCCAGCTCACCACCCCGGGGTAACGCGAACACCGGGGAGCTGTTTTTT
TRBJ2-7	TRBV6-1	few	-	CASSAPGKTYEQYF	TGTGCCAGCAGTGCGCCCGGGAAAACCTACGAGCAGTACTTC
TRBJ2-3	TRBV9	many	-	CASSAAGPSTDTQYF	TGTGCCAGCAGCGCCGCAGGCCCTAGCACAGATACGCAGTATTTT
TRBJ2-5	TRBV10-2	few	-	CASRRTGTAVRETQYF	TGCGCCAGCAGGCGGACGGGGACTGCCGTCCGGGAGACCCAGTACTTC
TRBJ2-5	TRBV5-4	many	TRBD2	CASSLGTGGYQETQYF	TGTGCCAGCAGCTTGGGGACCGGGGGGTACCAAGAGACCCAGTACTTC
TRBJ1-1	TRBV9	-	-	CASSVDPGSNTEAFF	TGTGCCAGCAGCGTAGATCCGGGTTCCAACACTGAAGCTTTCTTT
TRBJ1-2	TRBV14	many	-	CASSQVQGYGYTF	TGTGCCAGCAGCCAAGTCCAGGGCTATGGCTACACCTTC
TRBJ2-3	TRBV24-1	few	TRBD2	CATSDLGLAGVNTQYF	TGTGCCACCAGTGATTTGGGCCTAGCGGGAGTGAATACGCAGTATTTT
TRBJ1-2	TRBV5-1	few	-	CASSRSGDSVYGYTF	TGCGCCAGCAGCCGGTCGGGGGATAGCGTCTATGGCTACACCTTC
TRBJ2-7	TRBV28	many	-	CASNHADRGLDEQYF	TGTGCCAGCAACCATGCCGACCGCGGCCTTGACGAGCAGTACTTC
TRBJ2-1	TRBV12-3/TRBV12-4	many	TRBD2	CASATGGSSGRNKNEQFF	TGTGCCAGCGCAACGGGGGGTTCGAGCGGGAGGAATAAAAATGAGCAGTTCTTC
TRBJ1-1	TRBV9	few	-	CAGSTIERGQNTEAFF	TGTGCCGGCAGCACCATTGAACGGGGACAGAACACTGAAGCTTTCTTT
TRBJ2-7	TRBV20-1	many	TRBD1	CSARRGGLEYEQYF	TGCAGTGCTAGACGAGGGGGCTTAGAATACGAGCAGTACTTC
TRBJ2-1	TRBV9	few	-	CASSVVPGVQSSYNEQFF	TGTGCCAGCAGCGTAGTACCCGGTGTGCAGAGCTCCTACAATGAGCAGTTCTTC
TRBJ1-4	TRBV12-3/TRBV12-4	few	TRBD1	CASTTAGQATNEKLFF	TGTGCCAGCACTACTGCAGGACAGGCAACTAATGAAAAACTGTTTTTT
TRBJ2-1	TRBV14	-	-	CASSGGIEQLF	TGTGCCAGCAGCGGGGGAATAGAGCAGCTCTTC
TRBJ2-7	TRBV6-1	many	-	CASSKASSYEQYF	TGTGCCAGCAGTAAGGCTAGCTCCTACGAGCAGTACTTC
TRBJ2-1	TRBV28	many	-	CASTFVPSGSYNEQFF	TGTGCCAGCACTTTCGTTCCAAGCGGTTCCTACAATGAGCAGTTCTTC
TRBJ1-1	TRBV6-1	many	-	CASTQIVMNTEAFF	TGTGCCAGCACCCAAATAGTCATGAACACTGAAGCTTTCTTT
TRBJ2-3	TRBV19	-	-	CASSTAGYTDTQYF	TGTGCCAGTAGTACGGCAGGGTACACAGATACGCAGTATTTT
TRBJ2-7	TRBV5-1	many	-	CASSLTTDSVREQYF	TGCGCCAGCAGCCTGACGACAGATTCGGTACGGGAGCAGTACTTC
TRBJ2-7	TRBV20-1	many	TRBD1	CSARRSGQGYEQYF	TGCAGTGCTCGAAGGTCGGGACAGGGCTACGAGCAGTACTTC
TRBJ2-2	TRBV27	many	TRBD1	CASRLITGTGDTGELFF	TGTGCCAGCAGACTGATTACCGGGACAGGGGACACCGGGGAGCTGTTTTTT
TRBJ2-3	TRBV7-9	few	TRBD1	CASSPSTGSPTDTQYF	TGTGCCAGCAGCCCGTCGACAGGGTCTCCCACAGATACGCAGTATTTT
TRBJ2-3	TRBV7-7	many	-	CASSLDGSSTDTQYF	TGTGCCAGCAGCTTAGACGGGTCAAGCACAGATACGCAGTATTTT
TRBJ2-6	TRBV6-2/TRBV6-3	-	TRBD1	CASSWTGTLSGANVLTF	TGTGCCAGCAGCTGGACAGGCACCCTCTCTGGGGCCAACGTCCTGACTTTC
TRBJ2-1	TRBV10-3	many	-	CAISGRTDNEQFF	TGTGCCATCAGTGGAAGGACAGACAATGAGCAGTTCTTC
TRBJ1-1	TRBV24-1	many	-	CATQRSMNTEAFF	TGTGCCACCCAGAGGTCCATGAACACTGAAGCTTTCTTT
TRBJ1-2	TRBV29-1	once	-	CSGTVTGGYTF	TGCAGCGGCACAGTAACAGGAGGCTACACCTTC
TRBJ2-7	TRBV28	few	-	CASTDVGKFYEQYF	TGTGCCAGCACGGACGTGGGGAAATTCTACGAGCAGTACTTC
TRBJ1-5	TRBV19	few	-	CASSPRGGADQPQHF	TGTGCCAGTAGTCCCCGGGGGGGGGCGGATCAGCCCCAGCATTTT
TRBJ2-3	TRBV7-2	-	TRBD1	CASSLDRGNTDTQYF	TGTGCCAGCAGCTTGGACAGGGGCAACACAGATACGCAGTATTTT
TRBJ2-7	TRBV4-3	-	-	CASSPLTGVREQYF	TGCGCCAGCAGCCCCCTGACGGGAGTGCGCGAGCAGTACTTC
TRBJ2-1	TRBV12-3/TRBV12-4	many	-	CASQTGLRGFSEQFF	TGTGCCAGCCAAACGGGGCTACGGGGGTTCAGTGAGCAGTTCTTC
TRBJ1-2	TRBV28	many	-	CASSRGGRPYGYTF	TGTGCCAGCAGCCGGGGGGGGAGGCCTTATGGCTACACCTTC
TRBJ2-5	TRBV20-1	many	-	CSAFKETQYF	TGCAGTGCTTTTAAAGAGACCCAGTACTTC
TRBJ2-7	TRBV5-1	many	-	CASGIRSAHEQYF	TGCGCCAGCGGGATAAGGAGTGCCCACGAGCAGTACTTC
TRBJ2-1	TRBV11-2	many	-	CASSWGTYNEQFF	TGTGCCAGCAGCTGGGGTACCTACAATGAGCAGTTCTTC
TRBJ2-6	TRBV5-1	many	TRBD1	CASSPGTAGANVLTF	TGTGCCAGCAGTCCCGGGACAGCGGGGGCCAACGTCCTGACTTTC
TRBJ2-1	TRBV28	many	-	CASRSRGVTYNEQFF	TGTGCCAGCAGGAGCAGGGGGGTAACCTACAATGAGCAGTTCTTC
TRBJ2-7	TRBV6-1	many	TRBD2	CASRRTGLAGDSSSYEQYF	TGTGCCAGCAGGCGAACTGGACTAGCGGGAGATAGTAGTTCCTACGAGCAGTACTTC
TRBJ2-7	TRBV18	many	-	CASSPGASQRTYEQYF	TGTGCCAGCTCCCCTGGTGCGTCTCAGCGGACCTACGAGCAGTACTTC
TRBJ1-2	TRBV14	-	-	CASSQDLGATYGYTF	TGTGCCAGCAGCCAAGATTTGGGGGCGACCTATGGCTACACCTTC
TRBJ2-5	TRBV7-9	-	-	CASSPQEVETQYF	TGTGCCAGCAGCCCGCAAGAGGTAGAGACCCAGTACTTC
TRBJ2-3	TRBV11-2	many	-	CASSLVGSADTQYF	TGTGCCAGCAGCTTAGTTGGGAGCGCAGATACGCAGTATTTT
TRBJ2-7	TRBV4-1	-	TRBD2	CASSHVSGGSSYEQYF	TGCGCCAGCAGCCACGTTAGCGGGGGAAGCTCCTACGAGCAGTACTTC